The 32 T cell receptor beta chains below were found in one sample sequenced in a study of OX40 agonist ivuxolimab in advanced cancers. TCRdb's copy holds only in-frame clones and misses some; the assay was immunoSEQ multiplex PCR. The data show roughly 100,000 clones, about 90% seen once. This material consisted of CD4+ or CD8+ T cells sorted from blood, taken in a trial of the OX40 agonist ivuxolimab. All receptors come from an adult with an advanced solid tumor such as melanoma, head and neck, liver or kidney cancer.

The chain couples TRBV14 to TRBJ1-2, with D maybe TRBD1 (6 bases). Germline CDR1 reads SGHDN; CDR2 reads FVKESK. V dropped 2 bases and J dropped 4 bases, with 14 bases sitting between them. The CDR3 sequence is 15 residues long. In DNA, the CDR3 is TGTGCCAGCAGCCAACATCAGGGGAGACGCTATGGCTACACCTTC. This codes for CASSQHQGRRYGYTF.

The rearrangement links TRBV6-5 to TRBJ1-1; D may be TRBD1 (6 bases). The length of the CDR3 is 14 residues. Germline V gene sequence: CDR1 MNHEY, CDR2 SVGAGI. V was cut by 7 bases and J by 4 bases, with 16 bases left in between. CDR3 nucleotides: TGTGCCAGCACTCAACGGGGGGCGATCACTGAAGCTTTCTTT. As protein: CASTQRGAITEAFF.

This chain uses TRBV19 with TRBJ2-1; D ambiguous. Germline CDR1 and CDR2: LNHDA and SQIVND (reference sequence). V lost 3 bases to trimming and J lost 6 bases, with 9 bases between them. The CDR3 consists of 13 residues. CDR3: CASSIYSANEQFF. CDR3 bases: TGTGCCAGTAGTATCTACAGTGCCAATGAGCAGTTCTTC.

The chain joins TRBV2 to TRBJ2-1; D is possibly TRBD1 (5 bases). CDR3 size: 17 residues. The germline V gene has CDR1 SNHLY and CDR2 FYNNEI. Trimming took off 6 bases at V and 6 bases at J, with 24 bases between the two ends. The DNA of the CDR3 is TGTGCCAGCAGCCCACGGGCTTCAGGGCGTTCGGGCAATGAGCAGTTCTTC. Residues: CASSPRASGRSGNEQFF.

The V call is TRBV12-5, the J call TRBJ2-7; TRBD2 is a possible D gene (7 bases). There are 13 residues in the CDR3. Between the trimmed V and J ends, which lost 6 bases and 6 bases, there was a span of 15 bases. CDR1 and CDR2 (germline): LGHNT, FRNRAP. In DNA, the CDR3 is TGTGCTAGTGGACGGCGGGGGCGCCGCGAGCAGTACTTC. Translation gives CASGRRGRREQYF.

This clone was found a few times. This specimen includes other DNA sequences encoding the same CDR3. The rearrangement links TRBV30 to TRBJ1-2; D is unclear. Trimming took 1 base from V and 8 from J, leaving 8 bases between them. The CDR3 runs to 11 residues. The germline V gene encodes CDR1 GTSNPN and CDR2 SVGIG (reference sequence). The CDR3 DNA follows: TGTGCCTGGAGTGGAGGGAGCGGCTACACCTTC. Translating gives CAWSGGSGYTF.

The genes are TRBV19 and TRBJ1-5, with 10 positions matching TRBD1. This CDR3 region has 13 residues. J gave up 5 bases and V 9 bases, and 4 bases lay outside the gene matches. Looked up from germline, CDR1 is LNHDA and CDR2 is SQIVND (reference sequence). CDR3 residues: CASRDRGDQPQHF. CDR3 nucleotides: TGTGCCAGCCGGGACAGGGGTGATCAGCCCCAGCATTTT.

This chain joins TRBV6-1 and TRBJ2-5; D uncertain. Trimming pared 4 bases from V and 2 bases from J, leaving 11 bases between. Per the germline V gene, CDR1 is MNHNS and CDR2 is SASEGT. This CDR3 contains 14 residues. The CDR3 DNA reads as TGTGCCAGCAGTGCGCAGGAGAGGCAAGAGACCCAGTACTTC. Amino acid sequence: CASSAQERQETQYF.

This chain joins TRBV11-1 and TRBJ1-2, with D perhaps matching TRBD1 (6 bases). The V and J ends lost 3 bases and 2 bases respectively, with 10 bases between them. CDR1 SGHAT and CDR2 FQDESV come from the germline V gene (reference sequence). The CDR3 runs 14 residues. CDR3 loop: CASSLGQGNYGYTF. The CDR3 coding sequence is TGTGCCAGCAGCTTGGGGCAGGGGAACTATGGCTACACCTTC.

This chain uses TRBV6-5 with TRBJ2-7, with TRBD2 identical over 10 bases. Germline V gene sequence: CDR1 MNHEY, CDR2 SVGAGI. The CDR3 is made up of 16 amino acids. V shed 2 bases, J shed 3 bases, and the junction held 7 bases outside the gene matches. CDR3 sequence (DNA): TGTGCCAGCAGTTACGTGACTAGCGGGCCACTCTACGAGCAGTACTTC. This gives the protein CASSYVTSGPLYEQYF.

The chain couples TRBV5-1 to TRBJ2-7; 7 positions match TRBD2. The CDR3 totals 16 residues. Germline V CDR1 and CDR2: SGHRS, YFSETQ. The V gene end was trimmed by 3 bases and the J gene end by 2 bases; junction bases not matched to a gene: 11. CDR3 DNA sequence: TGCGCCAGCAGCTCAGACGGGAGGAGTACCGCCTACGAGCAGTACTTC. Encoded protein: CASSSDGRSTAYEQYF.

The chain couples TRBV19 to TRBJ2-1; TRBD2 aligns across 9 bases. This CDR3 has 17 residues. The trim removed 1 base at V and 6 bases at J, leaving 10 bases unmatched. The germline V gene encodes CDR1 LNHDA and CDR2 SQIVND (reference sequence). The CDR3 coding sequence is TGTGCCAGTAGTATAGTGCCCGCGGGCGGGAGGGCCAATGAGCAGTTCTTC. This sequence encodes CASSIVPAGGRANEQFF. Combining the CDR3 with reference TRBV19 and TRBJ2-1 gives the whole variable domain DGGITQSPKYLFRKEGQNVTLSCEQNLNHDAMYWYRQDPGQGLRLIYYSQIVNDFQKGDIAEGYSVSREKKESFPLTVTSAQKNPTAFYLCASSIVPAGGRANEQFFGPGTRLTVL.

The chain combines TRBV6-4 with TRBJ1-6; a weak D match, TRBD1 (5 bases). CDR1 and CDR2 from the germline V gene are MRHNA and SNTAGT. The CDR3 is made up of 14 amino acids. Trimming cost V 0 bases and J 6 bases, with 6 bases left between them. The CDR3 DNA sequence: TGTGCCAGCAGTGACTCTGGGGGTAATTCACCCCTCCACTTT. Translation gives CASSDSGGNSPLHF.

The V call is TRBV19, the J call TRBJ2-7, with D possibly matching TRBD2 (5 bases). This CDR3 comprises 16 residues. Trimming removed 1 base from V and 6 bases from J, with 19 bases in between. CDR1 and CDR2 from the germline V gene are LNHDA and SQIVND (reference sequence). The CDR3 sequence is CASSIVRAGSPSEQYF. CDR3 DNA: TGTGCCAGTAGTATAGTCCGGGCGGGCAGCCCTAGCGAGCAGTACTTC. Combining the CDR3 with reference TRBV19 and TRBJ2-7 gives the whole variable domain DGGITQSPKYLFRKEGQNVTLSCEQNLNHDAMYWYRQDPGQGLRLIYYSQIVNDFQKGDIAEGYSVSREKKESFPLTVTSAQKNPTAFYLCASSIVRAGSPSEQYFGPGTRLTVT.

A single count supports this clone. The V and J genes are TRBV10-2 and TRBJ2-1; a possible D gene is TRBD2 (5 bases). The ends were cut back, 4 bases at V and 0 bases at J, with 13 bases in the middle. Germline V gene sequence: CDR1 WSHSY, CDR2 SAAADI. This CDR3 region has 16 residues. The CDR3 loop reads CASSVLAAYSYNEQFF. CDR3 nucleotides: TGCGCCAGCAGTGTGCTAGCCGCATACTCCTACAATGAGCAGTTCTTC.

The rearrangement uses TRBV5-1 and TRBJ2-3, with TRBD2 as a possible D gene (6 bases). The CDR3 is made up of 14 amino acids. Germline-derived CDR1 and CDR2 are SGHRS and YFSETQ. V dropped 5 bases and J dropped 11 bases, with 21 bases sitting between them. CDR3 in DNA: TGCGCCAGCAGTAGTTACGGGACTGTAATAGGGCAGTATTTT. This translates into CASSSYGTVIGQYF.

The chain couples TRBV5-4 to TRBJ2-1; D possibly corresponds to TRBD2 (7 bases). V was cut by 4 bases and J by 2 bases, with 16 bases left in between. The CDR3 runs to 16 residues. Germline V CDR1 and CDR2: SGHNT, YYREEE (reference sequence). CDR3 sequence reads: CASSRQGGGPYNEQFF. The CDR3 DNA follows: TGTGCCAGCAGCCGTCAAGGGGGGGGGCCCTACAATGAGCAGTTCTTC.

The chain has TRBV7-2 and TRBJ2-1, with D hard to call. V was cut by 2 bases and J by 8 bases, with 7 bases left in between. Looked up from germline, CDR1 is SGHTA and CDR2 is FQGNSA. The CDR3 extends over 12 amino acids. The DNA of the CDR3 is TGTGCCAGCAGCTTATTTAGGGATGAGCAGTTCTTC. Its translation: CASSLFRDEQFF.

The gene calls are TRBV14 and TRBJ1-3; 10 nucleotides align to TRBD1. Germline V gives CDR1 SGHDN, CDR2 FVKESK. This CDR3 comprises 16 residues. With 2 bases clipped from V and 3 bases from J, the junction kept 4 bases outside the gene matches. The CDR3 region has the DNA TGTGCCAGCAGCCAAAGACAGGGGGCGCGTGGAAACACCATATATTTT. Encoded protein: CASSQRQGARGNTIYF.

The V call is TRBV7-2, the J call TRBJ1-5, with 8 bases identical to TRBD1. CDR3 length: 15 amino acids. The V segment lost 4 bases and the J segment 6 bases; nucleotides outside the gene matches: 8. Germline V lookup: CDR1 SGHTA, CDR2 FQGNSA. DNA of the CDR3: TGTGCCAGCAGCTCCCCAGGGGGCGGGGGTCAGCCCCAGCATTTT. It specifies CASSSPGGGGQPQHF.

The chain is built from TRBV5-1 and TRBJ2-7; possibly TRBD2 for D (6 bases). The CDR3 has 14 residues. V was trimmed by 2 bases and J by 2 bases, leaving 11 bases between them. Germline V gene data show CDR1 as SGHRS and CDR2 as YFSETQ. CDR3 nucleotide sequence: TGCGCCAGCAGCTTCGGGACTGGGACCTACGAGCAGTACTTC. Amino acid sequence: CASSFGTGTYEQYF.

Only one count was recorded for this clone. The V call is TRBV11-1, the J call TRBJ2-7; tentatively, D is TRBD1 (5 bases). The ends were cut back, 6 bases at V and 3 bases at J, with 15 bases in the middle. The germline V gene has CDR1 SGHAT and CDR2 FQDESV (reference sequence). The CDR3 spans 14 residues. CDR3 amino acids: CASSQEGHNYEQYF. CDR3 in DNA: TGTGCCAGCAGTCAAGAAGGACACAACTACGAGCAGTACTTC.

This clone was seen a handful of times. The rearrangement uses TRBV15 and TRBJ1-2; D not certain. Germline CDR1 and CDR2: LNHNV and YYDKDF (reference sequence). V lost 0 bases, J lost 6 bases, and 14 bases lay in between. This CDR3 region has 15 residues. CDR3 bases: TGTGCCACCAGCAGAGATAGGGCAGGTGTAAATGGCTACACCTTC. It yields the protein CATSRDRAGVNGYTF.

The chain is built from TRBV27 and TRBJ1-2, with D perhaps TRBD1 (6 bases). The CDR3 runs 15 residues. The V gene's germline CDR1 is MNHEY and CDR2 SMNVEV (reference sequence). V gave up 6 bases and J gave up 4 bases, with 18 bases separating them. CDR3 sequence: CASSLQQGGLYGYTF. CDR3 DNA sequence: TGTGCCAGCAGCTTACAACAGGGCGGACTCTATGGCTACACCTTC.

The rearrangement uses TRBV14 and TRBJ2-1; D is unresolved. Trimming cost V 4 bases and J 12 bases, with 16 bases left between them. Germline CDR1 reads SGHDN; CDR2 reads FVKESK. The CDR3 runs 13 residues. Written as DNA, the CDR3 is TGTGCCAGCAGCCTGACGTGGCCCTGGGGGCAGTTCTTC. It is translated as CASSLTWPWGQFF. Complete variable domain (other parts from reference TRBV14 and TRBJ2-1): EAGVTQFPSHSVIEKGQTVTLRCDPISGHDNLYWYRRVMGKEIKFLLHFVKESKQDESGMPNNRFLAERTGGTYSTLKVQPAELEDSGVYFCASSLTWPWGQFFGPGTRLTVL.

The chain is built from TRBV18 and TRBJ2-4; 7 bases fit TRBD2. The germline gives CDR1 KGHSH, CDR2 LQKENI. With 6 bases clipped from V and 6 bases from J, the junction kept 8 bases outside the gene matches. CDR3 size: 14 residues. CDR3 coding DNA: TGTGCCAGCTCTCCCAGGGAGGGGATAAACATTCAGTACTTC. Protein product: CASSPREGINIQYF.

The chain joins TRBV6-4 to TRBJ2-7; D is ambiguous. Germline V gene lookup returns CDR1 MRHNA and CDR2 SNTAGT. The germline V and J ends were trimmed by 10 bases and 4 bases, with 20 bases remaining between them. This CDR3 contains 14 residues. The CDR3 spells CATRYVAGDYEQYF. CDR3 coding DNA: TGTGCCACCCGTTATGTAGCTGGGGATTACGAGCAGTACTTC.

V gene TRBV15 combines with J gene TRBJ1-1, with TRBD1 identical over 9 bases. Trimming cost V 6 bases and J 4 bases; bases outside gene matches: 3. The length of the CDR3 is 13 residues. Per the germline V gene, CDR1 is LNHNV and CDR2 is YYDKDF (reference sequence). The CDR3 sequence is CATRRQGVTEAFF. The CDR3 DNA reads TGTGCCACCAGGCGACAGGGGGTCACTGAAGCTTTCTTT.

The chain combines TRBV27 with TRBJ2-5; D remains unclear. The CDR3 is 13 residues long. CDR1 and CDR2 from the germline V gene are MNHEY and SMNVEV (reference sequence). V lost 4 bases and J 1 base, leaving 7 bases between the germline ends. CDR3 loop: CASSYNGQETQYF. CDR3 DNA sequence: TGTGCCAGCAGTTACAACGGCCAAGAGACCCAGTACTTC.

The chain links TRBV14 to TRBJ2-7, with 7 bases fitting TRBD2. The CDR3 spans 14 residues. Germline V gene sequence: CDR1 SGHDN, CDR2 FVKESK. V lost 4 bases, J lost 4 bases, and 7 bases stayed unmatched. The DNA for the CDR3 is TGTGCCAGCAGCCCCCCCGCGGGAGTTTACGAGCAGTACTTC. Its protein product is CASSPPAGVYEQYF. The complete variable domain, with remaining parts taken from reference TRBV14 and TRBJ2-7, reads EAGVTQFPSHSVIEKGQTVTLRCDPISGHDNLYWYRRVMGKEIKFLLHFVKESKQDESGMPNNRFLAERTGGTYSTLKVQPAELEDSGVYFCASSPPAGVYEQYFGPGTRLTVT.

This chain connects TRBV30 to TRBJ1-4; possibly TRBD1 for D (5 bases). This CDR3 region has 14 residues. Deletions cut 5 bases from V and 4 bases from J, with 14 bases between. The V gene's germline CDR1 is GTSNPN and CDR2 SVGIG (reference sequence). CDR3 bases: TGTGCCTGGGCCCCCACAGGAATTAATGAAAAACTGTTTTTT. Translated, it gives CAWAPTGINEKLFF.

This clone has a single count. The chain combines TRBV4-3 with TRBJ2-5, with a possible D match to TRBD1 (5 bases). This CDR3 region has 18 residues. From germline, CDR1 is LGHNA and CDR2 YSLEER. With 0 bases removed from V and 5 bases from J, the gap between germline ends came to 22 bases. The CDR3 DNA sequence: TGCGCCAGCAGCCAAGATGGGTGGTTGACAGAAGCCGGGGAGACCCAGTACTTC. This translates into CASSQDGWLTEAGETQYF.